This T cell receptor (beta chain) was documented in a study of human T cells and chemical hapten exposure. Overall study context: Skin on the upper inner arm, roughly 2 cm by roughly 2 cm in size, was sensitized with 2% DPC. Chiefly female patients presented with alopecia areata, totalis or universalis. Study-wide results and caveats: There was alopecia in the donors, so their immune response may differ from that of healthy people.

About this clonotype: Its antigen is unidentified.

One entry per CDR3 protein, called by TCRdb with MiXCR from the RACE reads. The repertoire includes fewer than 95,000 distinct CDR3 sequences, approximately 10% of them detected once, and about 2% sits in the top ten. Time point indicated: patch test 1, 2 weeks after DPC sensitization. Treatment: therapeutic diphenylcyclopropenone sensitization with weekly scalp DPC. Between the trimmed V and J ends, which lost 3 bases and 9 bases, there was a span of 11 bases. The CDR3 spans 12 residues. Germline values: CDR1 MNHNS, CDR2 SASEGT. Sequenced here: whole blood, sampled in connection with sensitization to the hapten diphenylcyclopropenone (DPC). This chain connects TRBV6-1 to TRBJ2-5; no clear D gene. The source of this sequence is a middle-aged man with alopecia areata. Some clones in this sample may be carry-over from other donors' samples. In DNA form, the CDR3 reads TGTGCCAGCAGTGATTTCGGACGGGCCCAGTACTTC. It codes for CASSDFGRAQYF.